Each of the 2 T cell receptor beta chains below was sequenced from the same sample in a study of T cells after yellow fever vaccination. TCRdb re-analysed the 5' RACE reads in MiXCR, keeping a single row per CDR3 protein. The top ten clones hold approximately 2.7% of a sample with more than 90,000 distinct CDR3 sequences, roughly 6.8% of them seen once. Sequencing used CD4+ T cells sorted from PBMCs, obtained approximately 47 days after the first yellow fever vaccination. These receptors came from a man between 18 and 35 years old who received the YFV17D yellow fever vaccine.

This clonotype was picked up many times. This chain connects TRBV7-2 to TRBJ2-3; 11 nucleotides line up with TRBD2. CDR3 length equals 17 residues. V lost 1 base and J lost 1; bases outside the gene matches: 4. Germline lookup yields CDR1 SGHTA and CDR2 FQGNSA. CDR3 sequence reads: CASSLGVSGGGTDTQYF. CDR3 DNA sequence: TGTGCCAGCAGCTTAGGTGTTAGCGGGGGGGGCACAGATACGCAGTATTTT.

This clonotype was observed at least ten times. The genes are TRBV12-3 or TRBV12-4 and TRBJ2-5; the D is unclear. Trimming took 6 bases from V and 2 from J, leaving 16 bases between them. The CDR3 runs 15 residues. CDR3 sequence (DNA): TGTGCCAGCAGCAACTGGGGTGGTTGGCAAGAGACCCAGTACTTC. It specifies CASSNWGGWQETQYF.